This entry features one T cell receptor (beta chain) sequence. The protocol was immunoSEQ multiplex PCR, while the TCRdb copy is restricted to in-frame clones and leaves out a portion. The sample yields about 510,000 clones, over 60% seen once. The record originates from a study of shared clonotypes between healthy human individuals. V was shortened by 1 base and J by 5 bases, with 24 bases between the two germline ends. This CDR3 spans 19 amino acids. Germline V gene data show CDR1 as MDHEN and CDR2 as SYDVKM. The clonotype was recovered from a woman between 40 and 50 years old in good health. Some clones in this sample may be carry-over from other donors' samples. The chain is built from TRBV28 and TRBJ2-1; D gene uncertain. The sample taken for sequencing was PBMCs. The CDR3 DNA follows: TGTGCCAGCAGTTTATACTCCCGGCTTTCGGTAGCTCGGGACAATGAGCAGTTCTTC. Translation: CASSLYSRLSVARDNEQFF.